This TCR beta chain was retrieved from a study of cytomegalovirus exposure and HLA in healthy donors. Study conclusions and caveats: The investigators catalogued 150 or so TCR beta chains as cytomegalovirus-associated.

To note about this clone: The antigen remains undetermined.

CDR1 and CDR2 (germline): SGHVS, FNYEAQ. This CDR3 spans 14 amino acids. The ends were cut back, 6 bases at V and 6 bases at J, with 15 bases in the middle. The PCR made use of 60 Vbeta and 13 Jbeta primers. Generated by immunoSEQ multiplex PCR, the TCRdb table keeps only in-frame clones and is missing some. The sample lists approximately 150,000 clones, roughly 79% occurring once. The chain uses TRBV7-6 and TRBJ2-1; D is perhaps TRBD2 (6 bases). The sequence was collected from a woman in her 40s in good health and CMV-seronegative. Sequences were obtained from PBMCs. CDR3 in DNA: TGTGCCAGCAGTCAGGAGGCGGGGAGCAATGAGCAGTTCTTC. Protein: CASSQEAGSNEQFF.